This T cell receptor (beta chain) was sequenced in a study of cytomegalovirus exposure and HLA in healthy donors. Germline V CDR1 and CDR2: LNHNV, YYDKDF (reference sequence). This CDR3 region has 16 residues. Unmatched junction bases numbered 6, after V lost 1 base and J lost 7 bases. General study results and limits: Of the V segments, some could not be distinguished, including TRBV6-2 and TRBV6-3, and were excluded. An observed cluster of highly shared sequence variants was recorded as a likely sequencing artifact.

Points on this clone: Its matching antigen is unknown.

It was with 60 Vbeta and 13 Jbeta primers that the PCR ran. Sequencing used immunoSEQ multiplex PCR; TCRdb keeps in-frame clones, though not all of them. Of 150,000 to 200,000 clones listed, about four fifths are singletons. Sequencing used PBMCs. The receptor's source is a middle-aged man in good health and CMV-seronegative. V and J are TRBV15 and TRBJ2-3; 12 bases align to TRBD1. The CDR3 nucleotides read TGTGCCACCAGCAGAGCCGGGACAGGGGGCTGGTATACGCAGTATTTT. It specifies CATSRAGTGGWYTQYF.